These 23 T cell receptor beta chains share one sample of origin, sequenced in a study of early T cells in non-severe SARS-CoV-2 infection. TCRdb fed the 5' RACE reads into MiXCR, producing one record per CDR3 protein. The sample contains under 100,000 distinct CDR3 sequences, approximately 10% of which appear only once. The material sequenced was whole blood. All receptors come from an adult who was a healthcare worker with PCR-confirmed SARS-CoV-2 infection or an uninfected control (not recorded which).

This clonotype was observed at least ten times. The chain has TRBV21-1 and TRBJ2-1; TRBD1, the table's D call, was not compared with the DNA. TRBV21-1 is a pseudogene segment. CDR3 length equals 12 residues. The CDR3 protein is CASSPTDNEQFF. As DNA, the CDR3 is TGTGCCAGCAGCCCGACAGACAATGAGCAGTTCTTC.

Many counts were recorded for this clonotype. The DNA for the CDR3 is TGTGCCAGCAGCGTAGTCCCGGGACAGGGGAACACCGGGGAGCTGTTTTTT. As protein: CASSVVPGQGNTGELFF. The chain is built from TRBV9 and TRBJ2-2; 9 positions match TRBD1. This CDR3 region has 17 residues. J lost 1 base, V lost 0 bases, and 4 bases had no gene match. Germline CDR1 SGDLS, CDR2 YYNGEE.

This clonotype was seen a few times. An end of the junction does not agree with germline; a read error may underlie this. This chain uses TRBV27 with TRBJ1-1; D may be TRBD1 (6 bases). Germline CDR1 is MNHEY and CDR2 is SMNVEV (reference sequence). The CDR3 is 16 residues long. CDR3 region: CASSASGALMGTEVFF. DNA of the CDR3: TGTGCCAGTTCTGCGTCAGGGGCTCTCATGGGCACTGAAGTTTTCTTT.

This clonotype was recorded a few times. The V and J genes are TRBV18 and TRBJ2-5; possibly TRBD1 for D (6 bases). The ends were cut back, 4 bases at V and 3 bases at J, with 18 bases in the middle. This CDR3 has 16 amino acids. Germline loops: CDR1 KGHSH, CDR2 LQKENI. The CDR3 sequence is CASSLRTVMIEETQYF. CDR3 in DNA: TGTGCCAGCTCACTACGGACAGTGATGATCGAAGAGACCCAGTACTTC.

This clonotype appeared many times. V gene TRBV7-9 combines with J gene TRBJ2-3; 13 bases align to TRBD2. CDR1 and CDR2 (germline): SEHNR, FQNEAQ (reference sequence). V lost 5 bases, J lost 2 bases, and 7 bases stayed unmatched. The length of the CDR3 is 17 residues. CDR3: CASSPPGTSGNTDTQYF. The DNA for the CDR3 is TGTGCCAGCAGCCCCCCGGGGACTAGCGGGAACACAGATACGCAGTATTTT.

This chain uses TRBV20-1 with TRBJ2-7; the match to TRBD2 covers 10 bases. This CDR3 comprises 15 residues. The germline gives CDR1 DFQATT, CDR2 SNEGSKA (reference sequence). J gave up 1 base and V 4 bases, and 7 bases lay outside the gene matches. The CDR3: CSATRASGGSYEQYF. The CDR3 DNA reads as TGCAGTGCTACACGGGCTAGCGGGGGTTCCTACGAGCAGTACTTC.

This clonotype was detected a few times. This chain links TRBV11-2 with TRBJ2-1, with a weak D call TRBD2 (7 bases). V was pared by 8 bases and J by 4 bases, with 21 bases between. The length of the CDR3 is 16 residues. Germline-derived CDR1 and CDR2 are SGHAT and FQNNGV. The CDR3: CASCQGSGGQYNEQFF. The DNA for the CDR3 is TGTGCCAGCTGCCAAGGTTCCGGGGGGCAGTACAATGAGCAGTTCTTC.

There are a few counts of this clonotype. The gene calls are TRBV29-1 and TRBJ2-3; D perhaps matches TRBD2 (5 bases). The CDR3 has 13 residues. V dropped 7 bases and J dropped 3 bases, with 14 bases sitting between them. Germline V gene data show CDR1 as SQVTM and CDR2 as ANQGSEA. The CDR3 sequence: CSGLAIRTDTQYF. In nucleotides, the CDR3 is TGCAGCGGGTTAGCGATTAGAACAGATACGCAGTATTTT.

This clonotype was seen ten or more times. The CDR3 reads CASSQEITGGNQPQHF. The CDR3 bases are TGCGCCAGCAGCCAAGAGATTACTGGGGGCAATCAGCCCCAGCATTTT. J is TRBJ1-5 and V is TRBV4-1, with no clear D. Germline CDR1 reads MGHRA; CDR2 reads YSYEKL. V shed 0 bases and J shed 2 bases, with 11 bases lying between them. The CDR3 is made up of 16 amino acids.

This clonotype was seen only a few times. The chain has TRBV19 and TRBJ2-1, with 9 bases fitting TRBD2. The CDR3 sequence is 14 residues long. The germline V gene has CDR1 LNHDA and CDR2 SQIVND (reference sequence). The V and J ends lost 3 bases and 8 bases, in that order; junction bases with no gene match: 5. CDR3 bases: TGTGCCAGTAGTATCGCTAGCGGGACCGATGAGCAGTTCTTC. Its protein is CASSIASGTDEQFF.

Many counts were recorded for this clonotype. The J gene is TRBJ2-2, the V gene TRBV3-1, with 7 bases fitting TRBD1. The junction had 2 bases not matched to a gene; V was cut back by 4 bases and J by 0 bases. Germline CDR1 and CDR2: LGHDT and YNNKEL (reference sequence). The CDR3 consists of 15 residues. The chain's CDR3 is CASSRGQSNTGELFF. In nucleotides, the CDR3 is TGTGCCAGCAGCCGGGGACAGTCGAACACCGGGGAGCTGTTTTTT.

Only a few counts were recorded for this clonotype. The chain links TRBV28 to TRBJ2-7, with 8 bases aligning to TRBD1. Trimming cost V 6 bases and J 5 bases; bases outside gene matches: 6. Germline V CDR1 and CDR2: MDHEN, SYDVKM. The CDR3 is 13 amino acids. In DNA form, the CDR3 reads TGTGCCAGCAGAAGGACAGGGACCCACGAGCAGTACTTC. Translation: CASRRTGTHEQYF.

A few counts support this clonotype. The chain links TRBV9 to TRBJ2-1; TRBD2 matches 9 bases. This CDR3 comprises 15 residues. Germline V lookup: CDR1 SGDLS, CDR2 YYNGEE. Trimming at V came to 0 bases and at J to 9 bases, leaving 7 bases not matched to a gene. In DNA, the CDR3 is TGTGCCAGCAGCGTAGTAATAGCGGGAGTTAGTGAGCAGTTCTTC. It translates to CASSVVIAGVSEQFF.

This clonotype was seen many times. The chain links TRBV9 to TRBJ1-2, with D unresolved. Germline-derived CDR1 and CDR2 are SGDLS and YYNGEE. The CDR3 consists of 15 residues. Trimming stripped 0 bases from V and 3 bases from J, with 12 bases between. The CDR3 DNA follows: TGTGCCAGCAGCGTAGTGGGGTCGTCGGACTATGGCTACACCTTC. Its protein product is CASSVVGSSDYGYTF.

This clonotype was recorded many times. CDR3 DNA sequence: TGCAGTGCTAGGAGAGACGATAGTCAGCCCCAGCATTTT. Translation gives CSARRDDSQPQHF. V gene TRBV20-1 combines with J gene TRBJ1-5; the D is unclear. Germline-derived CDR1 and CDR2 are DFQATT and SNEGSKA (reference sequence). This CDR3 is 13 amino acids long. Trimming cost V 3 bases and J 6 bases, with 12 bases left between them.

In this sample, this clonotype turned up many times. This sequence joins TRBV10-3 and TRBJ1-1; D gene unclear. V was clipped by 3 bases and J by 0 bases, with 14 bases between them. Germline assignment: CDR1 ENHRY and CDR2 SYGVKD. The CDR3 loop spans 16 amino acids. The CDR3 is CAISDLGRSVNTEAFF. In nucleotides, the CDR3 is TGTGCCATCAGTGATCTTGGTCGTTCAGTGAACACTGAAGCTTTCTTT.

This clonotype occurred many times. CDR3 in DNA: TGCAGTGCTAGGCGGCAGACAGGGAGGTTTCAGCCCCAGCATTTT. Translation: CSARRQTGRFQPQHF. The chain employs TRBV20-1 and TRBJ1-5; 7 bases fit TRBD1. Looked up from germline, CDR1 is DFQATT and CDR2 is SNEGSKA (reference sequence). Unmatched junction bases numbered 11, after V lost 3 bases and J lost 6 bases. The CDR3 covers 15 residues.

This clonotype was observed a handful of times. V gene TRBV25-1 combines with J gene TRBJ1-2, with 7 bases lining up with TRBD1. The CDR3 length is 15 residues. Germline-derived CDR1 and CDR2 are MGHDK and SYGVNS. Trimming cost V 6 bases and J 4 bases; bases outside gene matches: 11. The CDR3 reads CASSDGGRDSYGYTF. CDR3 in DNA: TGTGCCAGCAGCGATGGGGGCCGGGACAGCTATGGCTACACCTTC.

This clonotype was seen a handful of times. A single base separates this from a much larger clone, so it may be a read error. The CDR3 region is CVSSSGTSGYNEQFF. The CDR3 region has the DNA TGTGTCAGCAGCTCCGGGACTAGCGGCTACAATGAGCAGTTCTTC. The chain carries TRBV7-3 and TRBJ2-1, with 11 nucleotides matching TRBD2. The CDR3 has 15 residues. The V gene's germline CDR1 is SGHTA and CDR2 FQGTGA.

CDR3 sequence: CASSLRQGFTDTQYF. CDR3 sequence (DNA): TGTGCCAGCAGCTTACGACAGGGCTTTACAGATACGCAGTATTTT. The chain has TRBV13 and TRBJ2-3; 7 bases match TRBD1. CDR3 length equals 15 residues. V gave up 2 bases and J gave up 3 bases; unmatched junction bases: 5. The germline CDR1 and CDR2 sequences are PRHDT and FYEKMQ (reference sequence).

The chain couples TRBV11-2 to TRBJ2-5; D call uncertain. Germline V lookup: CDR1 SGHAT, CDR2 FQNNGV. The CDR3 contains 14 residues. Trimming removed 0 bases from V and 5 bases from J, with 10 bases in between. CDR3 bases: TGTGCCAGCAGCTTAGAGGGCAGCGCCGAGACCCAGTACTTC. The encoded protein is CASSLEGSAETQYF.

This clonotype was observed many times. This chain links TRBV4-1 with TRBJ1-3; D not resolved. CDR3 length equals 18 residues. V shed 1 base and J shed 0 bases, with 16 bases lying between them. CDR1 is MGHRA and CDR2 is YSYEKL in the germline V gene. CDR3 bases: TGCGCCAGCAGCCAAGCGATGGAGGGTTGGAGCTCTGGAAACACCATATATTTT. Protein: CASSQAMEGWSSGNTIYF.

The chain employs TRBV5-1 and TRBJ2-7; a possible D gene is TRBD1 (6 bases). The germline CDR1 and CDR2 sequences are SGHRS and YFSETQ. V lost 2 bases, J lost 2 bases, and 14 bases lay in between. The CDR3 runs to 15 residues. The CDR3 loop reads CASSFRTESTYEQYF. In nucleotides, the CDR3 is TGCGCCAGCAGCTTTAGGACAGAATCTACCTACGAGCAGTACTTC. The full variable domain, in which reference TRBV5-1 and TRBJ2-7 provide the parts outside the CDR3, is KAGVTQTPRYLIKTRGQQVTLSCSPISGHRSVSWYQQTPGQGLQFLFEYFSETQRNKGNFPGRFSGRQFSNSRSEMNVSTLELGDSALYLCASSFRTESTYEQYFGPGTRLTVT.